These T cell receptor beta chains were read from a single sample in a study of cytomegalovirus exposure and HLA in healthy donors. Profiling relied on immunoSEQ multiplex PCR, and the TCRdb table lists in-frame clones only, not all of them. This sample has under 200,000 clones, with 80% to 90% found just once. The sequenced sample consisted of PBMCs. The origin of the receptors is a man aged 18-30 years in good health and CMV-seropositive. Each CDR3 is given with its conserved first and last residue. A D gene is named only where the DNA matches it firmly. Clone size is not always given. Where it is, it says once, few, many or a class for expanded clones.

j_gene | d_gene | v_gene | abundance | CDR3nt | CDR3aa
TRBJ2-4 | - | TRBV5-1 | once | TGCGCCAGCAGCTTCATAGCAGTAGCGTTCGGTAAAAACATTCAGTACTTC | CASSFIAVAFGKNIQYF
TRBJ2-7 | - | TRBV4-1 | - | TGCGCCAGCAGCCAGCAGGGTGACGAGCAGTACTTC | CASSQQGDEQYF
TRBJ1-4 | - | TRBV27 | once | TGTGCCAGCACCGCGGGGGGGGACGAAAAACTGTTTTTT | CASTAGGDEKLFF
TRBJ1-5 | TRBD1 | TRBV10-2 | few | TGCGCCAGCAGTGAGCCGCGGACAGGGTTTAGCAATCAGCCCCAGCATTTT | CASSEPRTGFSNQPQHF
TRBJ2-7 | - | TRBV20-1 | once | TGCAGTGCTTCCCGACTCTACGAGCAGTACTTC | CSASRLYEQYF
TRBJ1-3 | - | TRBV21-1 | - | TGTGCCAGCAGCGACCCCGGTCTAGCTGGAAACACCATATATTTT | CASSDPGLAGNTIYF
TRBJ2-7 | TRBD1 | TRBV18 | - | TGTGCCAGCTCACCACTTCGTGGGGGACAGGGGCTTTACGAGCAGTACTTC | CASSPLRGGQGLYEQYF
TRBJ2-3 | TRBD1 | TRBV18 | - | TGTGCCAGCTCACCACCGGCAGGGGGAATGAGAGATACGCAGTATTTT | CASSPPAGGMRDTQYF
TRBJ2-1 | TRBD2 | TRBV5-8 | - | TGTGCCAGCAGCTTGACTAGCGCTGCCTACAATAAGCAGTTCTTC | CASSLTSAAYNKQFF
TRBJ2-5 | - | TRBV5-1 | once | TGCGCCAGCAGTCTGGAGGAGACCCAGTACTTC | CASSLEETQYF
TRBJ2-1 | TRBD1 | TRBV19 | - | TGTGCCAGTAGTATCCCTACGGGACAGGGGTCCAAGGATGAGCAGTTCTTC | CASSIPTGQGSKDEQFF
TRBJ1-2 | TRBD1 | TRBV7-9 | - | TGTGCCAGCAGCCGCACCGGGACAGGGGGAGATTTTGGCTACACCTTC | CASSRTGTGGDFGYTF
TRBJ2-6 | TRBD1 | TRBV6-4 | once | TGTGCCAGCAGTGACGGGACAGTTGGGGCCAACGTCCTGACTTTC | CASSDGTVGANVLTF
TRBJ1-3 | TRBD1 | TRBV28 | - | TGTGCCAGCAGCCCAGGGGGCGATTCTGGAAACACCATATATTTT | CASSPGGDSGNTIYF
TRBJ2-2 | - | TRBV9 | - | TGTGCCAGCAGCGTAAGCACTGAGGGCACCGGGGAGCTGTTTTTT | CASSVSTEGTGELFF
TRBJ1-1 | TRBD1 | TRBV6-5 | - | TGTGCCAGCAGTTACTCAACAGGGGCGAACACTGAAGCTTTCTTT | CASSYSTGANTEAFF
TRBJ2-7 | TRBD2 | TRBV6-5 | - | TGTGCCAGCAGTTACTCCCATAGCGGGAGCTACGAGCAGTACTTC | CASSYSHSGSYEQYF
TRBJ1-1 | - | TRBV6-5 | - | TGTGCCAGCAGTTACTCGGGCACCTACACTGAAGCTTTCTTT | CASSYSGTYTEAFF
TRBJ1-4 | - | TRBV19 | once | TGTGCCAGTCTTGGCGGAGGGGATTTTGGGGCAACTAATGAAAAACTGTTTTTT | CASLGGGDFGATNEKLFF
TRBJ1-2 | TRBD1 | TRBV9 | - | TGTGCCAGCAGCTCCCCGACAGGGAACTATGGCTACACCTTC | CASSSPTGNYGYTF
TRBJ1-1 | - | TRBV5-1 | - | TGCGCCAGCAGCTTGAACCGGGGGTCAGAAGCTTTCTTT | CASSLNRGSEAFF
TRBJ1-2 | - | TRBV11-2 | - | TGTGCCAGCAGCTTAGCTGTGACAGGCTATGGCTACACCTTC | CASSLAVTGYGYTF
TRBJ1-6 | - | TRBV21-1 | - | TGTGCCAGCCACAGGGTACACTCCTATAATTCACCCCTCCACTTT | CASHRVHSYNSPLHF
TRBJ1-1 | - | TRBV19 | - | TGTGCCAGTAGTATTGGGGGGGTTTGGGGTATCACTGAAGCTTTCTTT | CASSIGGVWGITEAFF
TRBJ2-5 | TRBD1 | TRBV6-5 | - | TGTGCCAGCAGTTACGTTAGGACAGGTGGAGAGCAGTACTTC | CASSYVRTGGEQYF
TRBJ2-5 | - | TRBV5-1 | once | TGCGCCAGCAGCTTGGGGGGCCAGGGCGTCCAAGAGACCCAGTACTTC | CASSLGGQGVQETQYF
TRBJ2-3 | TRBD2 | TRBV19 | - | TGTGCCAGTAGTACTTTTCTAGCGGGGGACCAGGATACGCAGTATTTT | CASSTFLAGDQDTQYF